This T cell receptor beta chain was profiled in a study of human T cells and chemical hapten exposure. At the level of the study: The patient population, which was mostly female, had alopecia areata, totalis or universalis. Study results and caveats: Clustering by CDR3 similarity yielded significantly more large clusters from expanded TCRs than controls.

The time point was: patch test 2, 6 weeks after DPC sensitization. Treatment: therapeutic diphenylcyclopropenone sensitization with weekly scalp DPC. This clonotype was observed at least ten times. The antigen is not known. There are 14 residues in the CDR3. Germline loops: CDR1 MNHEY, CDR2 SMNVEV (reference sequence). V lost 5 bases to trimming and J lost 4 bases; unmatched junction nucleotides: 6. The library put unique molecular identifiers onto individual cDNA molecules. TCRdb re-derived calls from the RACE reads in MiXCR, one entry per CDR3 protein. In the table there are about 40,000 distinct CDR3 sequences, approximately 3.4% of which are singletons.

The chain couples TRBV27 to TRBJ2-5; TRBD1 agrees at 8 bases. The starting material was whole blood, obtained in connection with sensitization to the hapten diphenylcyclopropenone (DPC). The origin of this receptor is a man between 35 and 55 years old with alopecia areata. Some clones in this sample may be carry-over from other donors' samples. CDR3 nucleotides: TGTGCCAGCAGTACTCAGGGGGCCCTAGAGACCCAGTACTTC. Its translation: CASSTQGALETQYF.